This TCR beta chain stems from a study of response to subunit inactivated influenza vaccine. This clonotype has a count of ten or more. Its cognate antigen is unknown. TCRdb itself ran the RT-PCR reads through MiXCR, one entry per CDR3 protein. The profile shows about 570,000 distinct CDR3 sequences, around 10% of them singletons. Study results and caveats: The authors suggested that every seasonal influenza vaccination recruits few new T cells.

Trimming cost V 5 bases and J 8 bases; bases outside gene matches: 1. Looked up from germline, CDR1 is MDHEN and CDR2 is SYDVKM. This CDR3 has 12 amino acids. These data also formed part of another study, on T cells expressing NK-cell markers. That work states: As the method of synthesis, 5'RACE template switching with UMIs yielded TCR beta cDNA. In a group of several donors, dominant NKG2C+ clonotypes represented about 1.0-7.5% of CD8+ T cells.

The receptor's source is a man aged 45-60 years who received an inactivated influenza vaccine. Sequenced here: PBMCs from blood, sampled on the day of vaccination. The chain employs TRBV28 and TRBJ2-1, with 9 bases fitting TRBD1. The chain's CDR3 is CASSGQGHEQFF. CDR3 in DNA: TGTGCCAGCAGTGGACAGGGGCATGAGCAGTTCTTC.